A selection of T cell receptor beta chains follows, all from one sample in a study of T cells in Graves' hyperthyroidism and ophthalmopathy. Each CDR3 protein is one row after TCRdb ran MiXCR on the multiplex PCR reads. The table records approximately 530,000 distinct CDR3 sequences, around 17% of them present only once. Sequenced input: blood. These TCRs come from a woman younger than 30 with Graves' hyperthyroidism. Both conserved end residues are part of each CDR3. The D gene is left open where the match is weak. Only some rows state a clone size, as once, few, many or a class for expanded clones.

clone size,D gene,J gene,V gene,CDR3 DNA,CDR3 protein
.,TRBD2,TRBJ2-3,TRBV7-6,TGTGCCAGCAGCTTAGCGAGTATACTAGCGGGGGGGCCGTATACGCAGTATTTT,CASSLASILAGGPYTQYF
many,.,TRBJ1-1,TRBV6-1,TGTGCCAGCAGTGCACGGGGTTACACTGAAGCTTTCTTT,CASSARGYTEAFF
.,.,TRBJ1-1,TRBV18,TGTGCCAGCTCACCACCGTCGTTACAGAACACTGAAGCTTTCTTT,CASSPPSLQNTEAFF
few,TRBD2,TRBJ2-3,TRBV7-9,TGTGCCAGCAGAGCTCTACTAGCGATCGCAGATACGCAGTATTTT,CASRALLAIADTQYF
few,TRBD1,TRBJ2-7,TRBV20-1,TGCAGTGCTAGAGATCATTCCGGGGACAGGGCCTACGAGCAGTACTTC,CSARDHSGDRAYEQYF
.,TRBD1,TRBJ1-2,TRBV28,TGTGCCAGCATCCTAACCGGGACAGGAGCTAACTATGGCTACACCTTC,CASILTGTGANYGYTF
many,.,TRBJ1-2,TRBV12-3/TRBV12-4,TGTGCCAGCAGAGCTTGGGTGGGGGCAAACTATGGCTACACCTTC,CASRAWVGANYGYTF
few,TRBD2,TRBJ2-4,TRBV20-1,TGCAGTGCGTCTACTAGCGGAGGGGGACACATTCAGTACTTC,CSASTSGGGHIQYF
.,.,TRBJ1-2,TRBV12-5,TGTGCTAGTGGTTTGGTACGGGGATTCTATGGCTACACCTTC,CASGLVRGFYGYTF
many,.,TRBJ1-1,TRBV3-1,TGTGCCAGCAGCCCGAGTCCAGGGGAAGTGAACACTGAAGCTTTCTTT,CASSPSPGEVNTEAFF
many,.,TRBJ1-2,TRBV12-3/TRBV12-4,TGTGCCAGCAGTTTCGGGGGGAATGGGGGCTACACCTTC,CASSFGGNGGYTF